What follows are 29 T cell receptor beta chains derived from one specimen sequenced in a study of control samples from healthy donors and cancer patients. The data were produced by immunoSEQ multiplex PCR, yet TCRdb's version contains in-frame clones alone and is incomplete. The repertoire has about 120,000 clones, about nine tenths of them found once; the top ten carry around 3.3%. The sequenced sample was blood. The receptor source for this set is a man aged 35 to 55 in good health.

The chain combines TRBV10-2 with TRBJ1-1; 8 positions agree with TRBD1. V trimming: 3 bases; J trimming: 4 bases; junction bases outside the gene matches: 4. From germline, CDR1 is WSHSY and CDR2 SAAADI. The CDR3 runs 14 residues. The CDR3 region has the DNA TGCGCCAGCAGTGACAGGGGGCGGAGCACTGAAGCTTTCTTT. Protein: CASSDRGRSTEAFF.

The chain is built from TRBV5-1 and TRBJ2-3; the match to TRBD2 covers 9 bases. The CDR3 extends over 17 amino acids. From germline, CDR1 is SGHRS and CDR2 YFSETQ. V lost 0 bases, J lost 2 bases, and 7 bases stayed unmatched. This CDR3 reads CASSLVGSGGPTDTQYF. CDR3 bases: TGCGCCAGCAGCTTGGTTGGTAGCGGGGGTCCCACAGATACGCAGTATTTT.

The genes are TRBV7-3 and TRBJ2-3; TRBD2 agrees at 12 bases. Germline values: CDR1 SGHTA, CDR2 FQGTGA. This CDR3 is built from 17 residues. V lost 3 bases and J lost 2; bases outside the gene matches: 6. For the CDR3, the DNA is TGTGCCAGCAGCTTCAGACTAGCGGGGGCCCCCACAGATACGCAGTATTTT. This encodes CASSFRLAGAPTDTQYF.

This clone appeared once. This sequence joins TRBV5-5 and TRBJ2-7, with 10 bases that match TRBD2. This CDR3 comprises 15 residues. CDR1 is SGHKS, CDR2 YYEKEE, per germline (reference sequence). Unmatched junction bases numbered 3, after V lost 0 bases and J lost 3 bases. This CDR3 is CASSLATSGVYEQYF. The CDR3 nucleotides read TGTGCCAGCAGCTTGGCAACTAGCGGGGTCTACGAGCAGTACTTC.

This clone was detected only a few times. The chain carries TRBV4-3 and TRBJ1-6; D remains ambiguous. V shed 0 bases and J shed 6 bases, with 15 bases lying between them. The CDR3 covers 17 residues. Germline assignment: CDR1 LGHNA and CDR2 YSLEER. CDR3 DNA sequence: TGCGCCAGCAGCCAAGAATTTCTAAATACGGGTAATTCACCCCTCCACTTT. Its protein is CASSQEFLNTGNSPLHF.

The chain recombines TRBV9 with TRBJ1-4; 7 bases line up with TRBD1. The V gene's germline CDR1 is SGDLS and CDR2 YYNGEE. Trimming at V came to 0 bases and at J to 5 bases, leaving 7 bases not matched to a gene. The CDR3 is made up of 16 amino acids. The CDR3 DNA is TGTGCCAGCAGCGTAGGACAGGGAATTATAAATGAAAAACTGTTTTTT. This codes for CASSVGQGIINEKLFF.

V gene TRBV9 combines with J gene TRBJ2-7, with no clear D. Germline V gives CDR1 SGDLS, CDR2 YYNGEE. This CDR3 contains 13 residues. V shed 3 bases and J shed 0 bases, with 7 bases lying between them. This chain's CDR3 is CASSGAPSYEQYF. CDR3 in DNA: TGTGCCAGCAGCGGAGCCCCCTCCTACGAGCAGTACTTC.

The rearrangement joins TRBV3-1 (or the pseudogene TRBV3-2) to TRBJ1-2, with TRBD1 as a possible D gene (5 bases). CDR1 is LGHDT and CDR2 is YNNKEL in the germline V gene (reference sequence). CDR3 length: 14 amino acids. Trimming took 3 bases from V and 2 from J, leaving 10 bases between them. For the CDR3, the DNA is TGTGCCAGCAGCCAGGTCCAGGGCAACTATGGCTACACCTTC. Amino acids: CASSQVQGNYGYTF.

The chain uses TRBV25-1 and TRBJ1-6; D is perhaps TRBD1 (5 bases). Trimming removed 3 bases at V and 12 bases at J, with 12 bases between. The germline gives CDR1 MGHDK, CDR2 SYGVNS. The CDR3 spans 13 residues. The CDR3: CASSEGQAEPLHF. The CDR3, as DNA: TGTGCCAGCAGTGAGGGGCAGGCAGAACCCCTCCACTTT. Full variable domain (remainder filled in from reference TRBV25-1 and TRBJ1-6): EADIYQTPRYLVIGTGKKITLECSQTMGHDKMYWYQQDPGMELHLIHYSYGVNSTEKGDLSSESTVSRIRTEHFPLTLESARPSHTSQYLCASSEGQAEPLHFGNGTRLTVT.

The table lists this clone with a few counts. The V and J genes are TRBV6-1 and TRBJ2-1, with D possibly matching TRBD2 (5 bases). Trimming removed 2 bases from V and 5 bases from J, with 7 bases in between. Germline V gene data show CDR1 as MNHNS and CDR2 as SASEGT. This CDR3 spans 13 amino acids. The CDR3: CASSEYGDNEQFF. The CDR3 nucleotides read TGTGCCAGCAGTGAATACGGGGACAATGAGCAGTTCTTC.

V is TRBV7-9 and J is TRBJ2-7; perhaps TRBD2 as D (6 bases). Germline V CDR1 and CDR2: SEHNR, FQNEAQ (reference sequence). There are 14 residues in the CDR3. Trimming left V 5 bases short and J 0 bases short, with 11 bases between. DNA for the CDR3: TGTGCCAGCAGCCCGGGACTGGCCTCCTACGAGCAGTACTTC. It translates to CASSPGLASYEQYF. Variable domain in full (rest from reference TRBV7-9 and TRBJ2-7): DTGVSQNPRHKITKRGQNVTFRCDPISEHNRLYWYRQTLGQGPEFLTYFQNEAQLEKSRLLSDRFSAERPKGSFSTLEIQRTEQGDSAMYLCASSPGLASYEQYFGPGTRLTVT.

This chain joins TRBV25-1 and TRBJ1-1; D is ambiguous. This CDR3 has 13 residues. Trimming pared 3 bases from V and 1 base from J, leaving 6 bases between. Germline CDR1 is MGHDK and CDR2 is SYGVNS. The CDR3 here is CASSEGPNTEAFF. CDR3 nucleotide sequence: TGTGCCAGCAGTGAGGGCCCGAACACTGAAGCTTTCTTT.

This chain connects TRBV2 to TRBJ2-3; D gene ambiguous. Trimming pared 6 bases from V and 4 bases from J, leaving 8 bases between. Germline values: CDR1 SNHLY, CDR2 FYNNEI. This CDR3 has 12 amino acids. Written as DNA, the CDR3 is TGTGCCAGCAGCCGGGTTGCAGATACGCAGTATTTT. Protein sequence: CASSRVADTQYF.

In the case of this clone: The sample has other DNA sequences that encode this CDR3 too. The chain employs TRBV14 and TRBJ1-2, with D unresolved. The length of the CDR3 is 13 residues. CDR1 and CDR2 from the germline V gene are SGHDN and FVKESK. V shed 3 bases and J shed 4 bases, with 9 bases lying between them. The CDR3 DNA is TGTGCCAGCAGCCAGGAACAGTCCTATGGCTACACCTTC. Translating it yields CASSQEQSYGYTF.

V is TRBV25-1 and J is TRBJ2-2, with TRBD2 matching over 14 bases. Per germline, CDR1 MGHDK and CDR2 SYGVNS. CDR3 length: 18 residues. Trimming at V came to 4 bases and at J to 1 base, leaving 5 bases not matched to a gene. CDR3 loop: CASSALTSGGVNTGELFF. CDR3 nucleotide sequence: TGTGCCAGCAGTGCCCTGACTAGCGGGGGGGTGAACACCGGGGAGCTGTTTTTT.

This sequence joins TRBV19 and TRBJ2-7; D is unresolved. Germline-derived CDR1 and CDR2 are LNHDA and SQIVND (reference sequence). Deletions cut 0 bases from V and 5 bases from J, with 2 bases between. The CDR3 is made up of 11 amino acids. DNA of the CDR3: TGTGCCAGTAGTATAGACAACGAGCAGTACTTC. Residues: CASSIDNEQYF. The variable domain in full, completed from reference TRBV19 and TRBJ2-7, reads DGGITQSPKYLFRKEGQNVTLSCEQNLNHDAMYWYRQDPGQGLRLIYYSQIVNDFQKGDIAEGYSVSREKKESFPLTVTSAQKNPTAFYLCASSIDNEQYFGPGTRLTVT.

CDR3 sequence reads: CASSLYNRGGSPLHF. Written as DNA, the CDR3 is TGTGCCAGCAGCTTGTATAACAGGGGTGGGTCACCCCTCCACTTT. This chain connects TRBV5-8 to TRBJ1-6; TRBD1 matches 7 bases. The junction had 8 bases not matched to a gene; V was cut back by 1 base and J by 10 bases. The CDR3 totals 15 residues. CDR1 SGHTS and CDR2 YDEGEE come from the germline V gene.

The chain uses TRBV6-5 and TRBJ2-5; TRBD2 matches 9 bases. Per the germline V gene, CDR1 is MNHEY and CDR2 is SVGAGI. This CDR3 has 14 amino acids. The V and J ends lost 4 bases and 4 bases, in that order; junction bases with no gene match: 4. CDR3 sequence reads: CASSSSGGRETQYF. CDR3 bases: TGTGCCAGCAGTTCAAGCGGGGGGAGAGAGACCCAGTACTTC.

The chain uses TRBV4-1 and TRBJ1-1, with D uncertain. V was shortened by 0 bases and J by 1 base, with 12 bases between the two germline ends. This CDR3 has 16 residues. CDR1 is MGHRA, CDR2 YSYEKL, per germline. CDR3 region: CASSQDQVRTNTEAFF. The CDR3 DNA is TGCGCCAGCAGCCAAGACCAGGTTAGGACGAACACTGAAGCTTTCTTT.

This chain connects TRBV7-9 to TRBJ1-2; 7 bases are shared with TRBD1. CDR1 and CDR2 from the germline V gene are SEHNR and FQNEAQ (reference sequence). The CDR3 is made up of 13 amino acids. The trim removed 5 bases at V and 3 bases at J, leaving 3 bases unmatched. The chain's CDR3 is CASSPDRDYGYTF. CDR3 coding DNA: TGTGCCAGCAGCCCCGACAGGGACTATGGCTACACCTTC.

V is TRBV7-9 and J is TRBJ1-1; D unresolved. V dropped 2 bases and J dropped 1 base, with 8 bases sitting between them. This CDR3 spans 14 amino acids. Germline V gene data show CDR1 as SEHNR and CDR2 as FQNEAQ (reference sequence). The CDR3 is CASSLRQENTEAFF. The CDR3 DNA is TGTGCCAGCAGCTTACGGCAGGAGAACACTGAAGCTTTCTTT.

The chain joins TRBV14 to TRBJ2-2; D may be TRBD2 (6 bases). Germline V gene lookup returns CDR1 SGHDN and CDR2 FVKESK. Trimming left V 4 bases short and J 1 base short, with 16 bases between. The CDR3 consists of 17 residues. The CDR3 reads CASSPWGGLKNTGELFF. Written as DNA, the CDR3 is TGTGCCAGCAGCCCCTGGGGAGGCCTTAAGAACACCGGGGAGCTGTTTTTT.

The chain recombines TRBV12-3 or TRBV12-4 with TRBJ1-6; tentative D call: TRBD1 (5 bases). The CDR3 has 12 amino acids. V lost 6 bases and J lost 10, with 10 bases in between. The chain's CDR3 is CASRTGRSPLHF. In DNA, the CDR3 is TGTGCCAGCAGAACGGGACGGTCACCCCTCCACTTT.

The V gene is TRBV2, the J gene TRBJ1-5; D is unclear. Trimming cost V 6 bases and J 1 base, with 10 bases left between them. The CDR3 spans 14 residues. The germline gives CDR1 SNHLY, CDR2 FYNNEI. CDR3 amino acids: CASSPVGSNQPQHF. The DNA for the CDR3 is TGTGCCAGCAGCCCCGTGGGCAGCAATCAGCCCCAGCATTTT. Full variable domain (remainder filled in from reference TRBV2 and TRBJ1-5): EPEVTQTPSHQVTQMGQEVILRCVPISNHLYFYWYRQILGQKVEFLVSFYNNEISEKSEIFDDQFSVERPDGSNFTLKIRSTKLEDSAMYFCASSPVGSNQPQHFGDGTRLSIL.

The V gene is TRBV4-1, the J gene TRBJ1-4; TRBD1 might be the D (6 bases). V lost 2 bases and J lost 5, with 9 bases in between. This CDR3 spans 14 amino acids. The germline V gene has CDR1 MGHRA and CDR2 YSYEKL. The CDR3 loop reads CASSQWTVNEKLFF. CDR3 in DNA: TGCGCCAGCAGCCAATGGACAGTGAATGAAAAACTGTTTTTT.

This clone was seen just once. This chain connects TRBV29-1 to TRBJ2-7, with unresolved D. V was cut by 6 bases and J by 4 bases, with 16 bases left in between. The CDR3 is made up of 13 amino acids. In germline, CDR1 is SQVTM, CDR2 ANQGSEA. The CDR3 region is CSVSKGSEYEQYF. DNA of the CDR3: TGCAGCGTCTCAAAGGGCTCTGAGTACGAGCAGTACTTC.

The rearrangement links TRBV6-2 or TRBV6-3 to TRBJ1-2; 9 bases align to TRBD1. This CDR3 comprises 14 residues. Germline V lookup: CDR1 MNHEY, CDR2 SVGEGT. V dropped 5 bases and J dropped 4; count of bases not matched to a gene: 5. This CDR3 is CASSGSDRGYGYTF. The CDR3, as DNA: TGTGCCAGCAGTGGCTCGGACAGGGGCTATGGCTACACCTTC.

The CDR3 sequence is CASSQRTGNSPLHF. CDR3 DNA sequence: TGTGCCAGCAGCCAACGAACAGGGAATTCACCCCTCCACTTT. The chain is built from TRBV14 and TRBJ1-6, with TRBD1 as a possible D gene (6 bases). Deletions cut 2 bases from V and 7 bases from J, with 9 bases between. The CDR3 consists of 14 residues. The V gene's germline CDR1 is SGHDN and CDR2 FVKESK.

This clone was observed a few times. This sequence joins TRBV24-1 and TRBJ1-2, with D possibly TRBD1 on 5 matching bases. The length of the CDR3 is 13 residues. The V gene's germline CDR1 is KGHDR and CDR2 SFDVKD. The germline V and J ends were trimmed by 1 base and 7 bases, with 9 bases remaining between them. CDR3 DNA sequence: TGTGCCACCAGTGATTTCCCCAGGGCTGGCTACACCTTC. This encodes CATSDFPRAGYTF.